The source of this T cell receptor (beta chain) is a study of radiation and T cells in renal cell carcinoma (dated by TCRdb to 2018 to 2021). In the study overall: In total, approximately 53 samples, comprising some 25 tumors and approximately 27 peripheral blood samples, were subjected to TCR beta sequencing. The final blood draw was performed at 4 weeks after radiation, at the same time as nephrectomy. Across all 50 or so samples, 4,000,000 or so unique CDR3 nucleotide sequences, encoding 2,658,974 unique CDR3 amino acid sequences, were identified. What the work shows at the level of the full study, not this receptor alone: Effects of radiation dose or scheduling on the TCR repertoire could not be addressed with the single-armed trial design. Because pretreatment tumor biopsies were not available, the baseline intratumoral presence of clonotypes could not be determined. In blood, the top tumor clonotypes increased from baseline to 2 weeks after radiation and then shrank by 4 weeks, which suggests a temporary expansion of tumor-resident clones. Dynamics of the blood repertoire were not tracked past 4 weeks after treatment.

The time point label, read with the paper, signifies: blood 4 weeks post-SBRT, at nephrectomy. The sample's treatment or condition label, decoded: 15 Gy SBRT to primary tumor, nephrectomy 4 weeks later. The samples were drawn from a clinical trial, where primary renal cell carcinomas were treated with 15 Gy of stereotactic body radiation therapy and then removed by nephrectomy 4 weeks afterward. To follow tumor-enriched clonotypes, peripheral blood was collected serially from radiation-treated patients at baseline and again at 2 weeks and 4 weeks after SBRT. Every patient had renal cell carcinoma of clear cell pathology. The QIAamp DNA Blood Mini Kit (Qiagen) was used to prepare genomic DNA for TCR sequencing. The analyses included just those samples that passed every quality control check. As for this clone: Its antigen remains unidentified. Base quality data are lacking; no much larger clone is found one base away.

TCR beta libraries were generated from genomic DNA with the immunoSEQ kit, following the manufacturer's recommendations. To prepare the libraries, a first multiplex PCR with proprietary primers was run, followed by a second PCR that added unique barcodes, and a bead cleanup was done after each round. A positive control reaction and a negative control reaction, both provided in the kit, were run with every batch of samples. The final libraries underwent checking on an Agilent 4200 TapeStation D1000 ScreenTape, volumetric pooling, and quantification by qPCR. Sequencing ran on an Illumina NextSeq500 with a MidOutput 150-cycle cartridge, using 156 Read1 and 15 Index1 cycles with kit custom primers. The pooled library was loaded at roughly 0.98 pM with an approximately 18% PhiX control spike-in. On the study's bioinformatics: Vendor-processed data were analyzed in R, and a clonotype was defined as all T cells sharing the same CDR3 nucleotide sequence. In the clone abundance analyses, frequencies were normalized to the 10,000 most abundant clones in each sample. Public T cell clones, which averaged fewer than five per sample, were removed prior to analysis. A difference in abundance of at least 32-fold between compartments was used to define tumor-enriched and baseline blood-enriched clonotypes. A beta-binomial differential abundance model was applied to find clonotypes that expanded or contracted between blood time points. The Baroni-Urbani and Buser coefficient was used to measure tumor-blood repertoire similarity, and groups were compared with two-tailed Wilcoxon tests in R. TCRdb provides this immuneACCESS table in a form limited to in-frame rearrangements. Some clones are lacking; in checked studies, under half of them reflect an unresolved V gene, and why the rest are absent is not known. That table gives V, J and clone size, and the DNA gave D and trimming. This sample comprises 140,000 to 150,000 clones, approximately 86% of them detected only once. Less than 20% of the sample is held by the ten biggest clonotypes.

The CDR3 covers 13 residues, taking in both the cysteine and the phenylalanine. The DNA shown is the 39-base CDR3, in frame from base 1. Germline trimming amounts to 3 bases on V and 6 bases on J, with 4 as the count of junction bases outside the gene matches. The germline V gene sets CDR1 to KGHSH and CDR2 to LQKENI. The TCR originated in a woman aged 45-65 years with renal cell carcinoma. This chain joins TRBV18 to TRBJ1-1, and 7 bases in between align with TRBD1. The sequences come from blood, collected from a patient whose treatment included radiotherapy and nephrectomy. CDR3 sequence: CASSPGTESEAFF. The DNA sequence is given as TGTGCCAGCTCACCCGGGACAGAATCTGAAGCTTTCTTT.